This TCR beta chain was captured in a study of cytomegalovirus exposure and HLA in healthy donors. The CDR3 has 15 amino acids. V was shortened by 1 base and J by 10 bases, with 19 bases between the two germline ends. Germline V CDR1 and CDR2: MGHRA, YSYEKL. Amplification used 60 Vbeta primers and 13 Jbeta primers. Only in-frame clones appear in the TCRdb table, and some are missing; sequencing was by immunoSEQ multiplex PCR. The sample includes 85,000 to 120,000 clones, around 79% seen only once; the top ten take 3.6%. The chain employs TRBV4-1 and TRBJ1-1, with D possibly being TRBD1 (6 bases). Material for sequencing was PBMCs. This TCR derives from a man aged 60 to 69 in good health and CMV-seronegative. CDR3 residues: CASSQVLLGAPRAFF. CDR3 bases: TGCGCCAGCAGCCAAGTACTTCTGGGGGCCCCGCGAGCTTTCTTT.